Here is one TCR beta chain with its context. Germline V gene lookup returns CDR1 SGDLS and CDR2 YYNGEE. There are 16 residues in the CDR3. V was cut by 3 bases and J by 4 bases, with 17 bases left in between. Cohorts were determined from participant-reported clinical history. The data are from a study of blood T cell repertoires in COVID-19. Study overall: Some COVID-19 samples were acute and others convalescent; all came from the United States, Italy and Spain. PBMCs, B-cell-depleted T cells, or T cells were the source of the cDNA or gDNA that made up the material.

In the authors' workflow: It was from reference gene primer amplification that nucleated cell counts were estimated. This table comes from immunoSEQ multiplex PCR, and its TCRdb copy is limited to in-frame clones, with some not included. The V and J calls and clone size come from that table; D and trimming were worked out from the DNA. The sample holds around 430,000 clones, around nine tenths seen once. The sequence was obtained from a woman aged 45-65 years who had recovered from COVID-19. The sample taken for sequencing was PBMCs or T cells enriched from blood (not recorded which). The genes are TRBV9 and TRBJ1-3, with D perhaps matching TRBD1 (6 bases). The CDR3 here is CASSGTSGTMGNTIYF. In DNA, the CDR3 is TGTGCCAGCAGCGGAACCTCCGGGACAATGGGAAACACCATATATTTT.